The next 30 T cell receptor beta chains were all read from a single sample in a study of T cell responses to AZD1222 COVID-19 vaccine. Clones were sequenced by immunoSEQ multiplex PCR, and TCRdb holds only the in-frame ones, with some missing. The sample comprises about 120,000 clones, around 87% of which are singletons, and 3.1% rests with the top ten. The sequences come from peripheral blood, collected on day 0 of AZD1222 vaccination. The receptors stem from an adult in good health.

The rearrangement uses TRBV18 and TRBJ2-5; D unclear. CDR1 KGHSH and CDR2 LQKENI come from the germline V gene. The CDR3 consists of 12 residues. Between the trimmed V and J ends, which lost 3 bases and 2 bases, there was a span of 4 bases. The CDR3 bases are TGTGCCAGCTCACCTACGCAAGAGACCCAGTACTTC. It encodes CASSPTQETQYF.

The V call is TRBV9, the J call TRBJ1-2; tentative D call: TRBD1 (5 bases). The CDR3 loop spans 16 amino acids. From germline, CDR1 is SGDLS and CDR2 YYNGEE. Trimming left V 4 bases short and J 3 bases short, with 19 bases between. CDR3 bases: TGTGCCAGCAGCCCAGGGCTGTCACCGAACCACTATGGCTACACCTTC. Amino acid sequence: CASSPGLSPNHYGYTF.

The V and J genes are TRBV5-1 and TRBJ2-7; TRBD2 matches 15 bases. J lost 2 bases, V lost 3 bases, and 3 bases had no gene match. The germline V gene has CDR1 SGHRS and CDR2 YFSETQ. The CDR3 length is 16 residues. CDR3 sequence: CASSWGLAGGTYEQYF. CDR3 nucleotides: TGCGCCAGCAGCTGGGGACTAGCGGGGGGAACCTACGAGCAGTACTTC.

This chain connects TRBV27 to TRBJ1-1; TRBD1 might be the D (5 bases). This CDR3 comprises 14 residues. Germline CDR1 and CDR2: MNHEY and SMNVEV (reference sequence). Trimming took off 1 base at V and 4 bases at J, with 10 bases between the two ends. CDR3 region: CASSLYGGGTEAFF. The CDR3 DNA sequence: TGTGCCAGCAGTTTATACGGGGGGGGCACTGAAGCTTTCTTT.

This sequence joins TRBV7-2 and TRBJ2-1; a possible D gene is TRBD1 (6 bases). CDR1 SGHTA and CDR2 FQGNSA come from the germline V gene. Trimming left V 1 base short and J 0 bases short, with 13 bases between. The CDR3 covers 17 residues. The CDR3 bases are TGTGCCAGCAGCTTAGATACGGGGACAAGCTCCTACAATGAGCAGTTCTTC. It codes for CASSLDTGTSSYNEQFF.

This CDR3 reads CASSFLGEDQPQHF. The CDR3 DNA follows: TGTGCCAGCAGTTTCCTCGGGGAAGATCAGCCCCAGCATTTT. V usage is TRBV28 and J usage is TRBJ1-5; D call uncertain. V dropped 3 bases and J dropped 5 bases, with 11 bases sitting between them. This CDR3 comprises 14 residues. The V gene's germline CDR1 is MDHEN and CDR2 SYDVKM.

In nucleotides, the CDR3 is TGCGCCAGCAGCGACCGGGATAGTCGGTTGGATACGCAGTATTTT. Its translation is CASSDRDSRLDTQYF. The V and J genes are TRBV4-1 and TRBJ2-3, with TRBD2 as a possible D gene (5 bases). V gave up 5 bases and J gave up 6 bases, with 18 bases separating them. Germline V CDR1 and CDR2: MGHRA, YSYEKL. The length of the CDR3 is 15 residues.

The chain employs TRBV7-8 and TRBJ2-7; 9 bases map to TRBD1. Per the germline V gene, CDR1 is SGHVS and CDR2 is FQNEAQ. The length of the CDR3 is 19 residues. After removal of 3 bases from V and 0 bases from J, the junction contained 15 bases not matched to a gene. DNA of the CDR3: TGTGCCAGCAGCTTTTTCCCTAGAACCCGGGACAGGGTCTCCTACGAGCAGTACTTC. Protein sequence: CASSFFPRTRDRVSYEQYF.

The CDR3 sequence: CASSEAGTQANYGYTF. DNA for the CDR3: TGTGCCAGCAGCGAAGCCGGGACACAAGCTAACTATGGCTACACCTTC. The chain carries TRBV6-2 or TRBV6-3 and TRBJ1-2; possible D gene TRBD1, 6 bases. V lost 6 bases and J 0 bases, leaving 17 bases between the germline ends. Germline V gene data show CDR1 as MNHEY and CDR2 as SVGEGT. CDR3 size: 16 residues.

The rearrangement uses TRBV9 and TRBJ1-2; D might be TRBD1 (5 bases). The V end was cut by 6 bases, the J end by 3 bases, with 15 bases between. Germline CDR1 reads SGDLS; CDR2 reads YYNGEE. The CDR3 is made up of 14 amino acids. CDR3 sequence reads: CASNPSGGDYGYTF. As DNA, the CDR3 is TGTGCCAGCAACCCGTCGGGGGGAGACTATGGCTACACCTTC.

The genes are TRBV10-3 and TRBJ1-1, with D tentatively TRBD1 (5 bases). V shed 6 bases and J shed 4 bases, with 9 bases lying between them. Germline V gene lookup returns CDR1 ENHRY and CDR2 SYGVKD. CDR3 length equals 12 residues. The CDR3: CAIRGLGTEAFF. The DNA for the CDR3 is TGTGCCATCAGGGGGCTCGGCACTGAAGCTTTCTTT.

V and J are TRBV28 and TRBJ2-7; no clear D gene. CDR3 length: 12 amino acids. V was shortened by 2 bases and J by 6 bases, with 8 bases between the two germline ends. Germline lookup yields CDR1 MDHEN and CDR2 SYDVKM. In nucleotides, the CDR3 is TGTGCCAGCAGTTTAGCCCACGGCGAGCAGTACTTC. This translates into CASSLAHGEQYF. The complete variable domain, with remaining parts taken from reference TRBV28 and TRBJ2-7, reads DVKVTQSSRYLVKRTGEKVFLECVQDMDHENMFWYRQDPGLGLRLIYFSYDVKMKEKGDIPEGYSVSREKKERFSLILESASTNQTSMYLCASSLAHGEQYFGPGTRLTVT.

The V gene is TRBV27, the J gene TRBJ1-5; D is unclear. Germline V CDR1 and CDR2: MNHEY, SMNVEV (reference sequence). With 5 bases removed from V and 6 bases from J, the gap between germline ends came to 14 bases. The CDR3 has 14 amino acids. The chain's CDR3 is CASSPTARSQPQHF. CDR3 DNA: TGTGCCAGCAGTCCCACGGCCCGGAGTCAGCCCCAGCATTTT.

The V call is TRBV28, the J call TRBJ1-1; D ambiguous. Looked up from germline, CDR1 is MDHEN and CDR2 is SYDVKM. V gave up 2 bases and J gave up 7 bases, with 11 bases separating them. The CDR3 spans 13 residues. The CDR3 reads CASSLGRWDEAFF. The CDR3 bases are TGTGCCAGCAGTTTAGGACGGTGGGATGAAGCTTTCTTT.

Only one count was recorded for this clone. Here the CDR3 DNA reads TGTGCCAGCAGCTCACGAAAAGGGAGTGAGGGCAATGAGCAGTTCTTC. Encoded protein: CASSSRKGSEGNEQFF. V is TRBV7-3 and J is TRBJ2-1; D perhaps matches TRBD2 (5 bases). Germline loops: CDR1 SGHTA, CDR2 FQGTGA. CDR3 length: 16 amino acids. The V and J ends lost 4 bases and 6 bases respectively, with 19 bases between them.

The chain joins TRBV19 to TRBJ2-5; possibly TRBD2 for D (5 bases). This CDR3 has 16 amino acids. V shed 6 bases and J shed 7 bases, with 24 bases lying between them. The germline CDR1 and CDR2 sequences are LNHDA and SQIVND (reference sequence). CDR3 protein: CASSPPPGSGRGTQYF. CDR3 in DNA: TGTGCCAGTAGCCCCCCCCCTGGTTCCGGCCGGGGGACCCAGTACTTC.

This chain links TRBV5-5 with TRBJ2-5, with D perhaps TRBD2 (5 bases). This CDR3 comprises 14 residues. V gave up 2 bases and J gave up 4 bases, with 12 bases separating them. The germline gives CDR1 SGHKS, CDR2 YYEKEE (reference sequence). CDR3 DNA sequence: TGTGCCAGCAGCTTCGGACTGGGAACAGAGACCCAGTACTTC. Its protein product is CASSFGLGTETQYF.

V and J are TRBV29-1 and TRBJ2-3; 13 bases map to TRBD2. Germline CDR1 and CDR2: SQVTM and ANQGSEA. This CDR3 contains 15 residues. V gave up 7 bases and J gave up 2 bases; unmatched junction bases: 6. This CDR3 reads CSAWTSGSPTDTQYF. For the CDR3, the DNA is TGCAGCGCCTGGACTAGCGGGAGTCCCACAGATACGCAGTATTTT.

This chain joins TRBV5-1 and TRBJ2-5, with D possibly TRBD2 on 6 matching bases. Trimming pared 0 bases from V and 1 base from J, leaving 7 bases between. The germline CDR1 and CDR2 sequences are SGHRS and YFSETQ. CDR3 length: 14 amino acids. The CDR3 coding sequence is TGCGCCAGCAGCTTGGGTAGCGGCCAAGAGACCCAGTACTTC. It yields the protein CASSLGSGQETQYF.

The chain recombines TRBV7-8 with TRBJ1-2; weak D call: TRBD1 (6 bases). Germline loops: CDR1 SGHVS, CDR2 FQNEAQ. V lost 1 base to trimming and J lost 3 bases, with 9 bases between them. The CDR3 runs to 14 residues. CDR3 residues: CASSLEQGYYGYTF. The CDR3, as DNA: TGTGCCAGCAGCTTAGAACAGGGATACTATGGCTACACCTTC.

The rearrangement uses TRBV4-3 and TRBJ1-3, with unresolved D. This CDR3 spans 14 amino acids. V lost 2 bases, J lost 4 bases, and 9 bases lay in between. CDR1 is LGHNA and CDR2 is YSLEER in the germline V gene. Written as DNA, the CDR3 is TGCGCCAGCAGCCAATCAAGGGTGGGAAACACCATATATTTT. It encodes CASSQSRVGNTIYF.

The chain links TRBV19 to TRBJ2-2; TRBD1 might be the D (6 bases). Trimming cost V 2 bases and J 2 bases, with 12 bases left between them. The CDR3 length is 16 residues. The germline V gene encodes CDR1 LNHDA and CDR2 SQIVND (reference sequence). CDR3 sequence (DNA): TGTGCCAGTAGTATAATCCGGACAGACAACACCGGGGAGCTGTTTTTT. Translated: CASSIIRTDNTGELFF.

The rearrangement links TRBV18 to TRBJ1-2; 7 bases match TRBD1. Germline V CDR1 and CDR2: KGHSH, LQKENI. The CDR3 covers 14 residues. The ends lost 3 bases at V and 4 bases at J; junction bases unmatched: 5. The CDR3: CASSPSDRAYGYTF. In nucleotides, the CDR3 is TGTGCCAGCTCACCGAGTGACAGGGCCTATGGCTACACCTTC.

This sequence joins TRBV5-1 and TRBJ2-7; D might be TRBD1 (5 bases). V shed 1 base and J shed 3 bases, with 11 bases lying between them. The CDR3 is made up of 14 amino acids. The germline V gene encodes CDR1 SGHRS and CDR2 YFSETQ. The CDR3 protein is CASSLSGPRYEQYF. In nucleotides, the CDR3 is TGCGCCAGCAGCTTGTCAGGGCCGCGCTACGAGCAGTACTTC.

The gene calls are TRBV5-1 and TRBJ2-1; 8 bases match TRBD2. J was trimmed by 6 bases and V by 0 bases; bases with no gene match: 5. Per the germline V gene, CDR1 is SGHRS and CDR2 is YFSETQ. The CDR3 is 15 amino acids. The CDR3: CASSLDPAGVNEQFF. The CDR3 nucleotides read TGCGCCAGCAGCTTGGATCCAGCGGGAGTCAATGAGCAGTTCTTC.

The chain carries TRBV28 and TRBJ1-2, with a weak D call TRBD1 (5 bases). This CDR3 comprises 13 residues. Trimming shortened V by 6 bases and J by 6 bases, and 14 bases separated the two germline ends. Germline CDR1 reads MDHEN; CDR2 reads SYDVKM. The CDR3 region is CASRRDAPNGYTF. CDR3 nucleotides: TGTGCCAGCAGGCGGGACGCCCCAAATGGCTACACCTTC.

This sequence joins TRBV24-1 and TRBJ1-5, with 9 nucleotides matching TRBD1. J was trimmed by 6 bases and V by 6 bases; bases with no gene match: 5. Germline CDR1 reads KGHDR; CDR2 reads SFDVKD. This CDR3 is built from 14 residues. CDR3 DNA: TGTGCCACCAGTCGGACAGGGGAAGGTCAGCCCCAGCATTTT. Translation: CATSRTGEGQPQHF.

As regards this clone: The same CDR3 can be traced to other DNA sequences in this sample. This chain uses TRBV30 with TRBJ1-1; 9 nucleotides align to TRBD1. Germline CDR1 GTSNPN, CDR2 SVGIG (reference sequence). The CDR3 is 13 amino acids. V trimming: 4 bases; J trimming: 2 bases; junction bases outside the gene matches: 2. The DNA for the CDR3 is TGTGCCTGGAAGGACAGGGGTAACACTGAAGCTTTCTTT. This sequence encodes CAWKDRGNTEAFF.

The rearrangement links TRBV6-2 or TRBV6-3 to TRBJ1-2; TRBD1 is a possible D gene (5 bases). This CDR3 spans 14 amino acids. V lost 3 bases and J 3 bases, leaving 11 bases between the germline ends. CDR1 MNHEY and CDR2 SVGEGT come from the germline V gene. CDR3 DNA sequence: TGTGCCAGCAGTTATCGTGGGGCAGACTATGGCTACACCTTC. This codes for CASSYRGADYGYTF.

The chain joins TRBV7-8 to TRBJ2-2; D is uncertain. This CDR3 is 16 amino acids long. The germline V gene has CDR1 SGHVS and CDR2 FQNEAQ. V lost 2 bases and J 1 base, leaving 11 bases between the germline ends. The CDR3 DNA sequence: TGTGCCAGCAGCTTACCCGGTCACCTGAACACCGGGGAGCTGTTTTTT. It is translated as CASSLPGHLNTGELFF.